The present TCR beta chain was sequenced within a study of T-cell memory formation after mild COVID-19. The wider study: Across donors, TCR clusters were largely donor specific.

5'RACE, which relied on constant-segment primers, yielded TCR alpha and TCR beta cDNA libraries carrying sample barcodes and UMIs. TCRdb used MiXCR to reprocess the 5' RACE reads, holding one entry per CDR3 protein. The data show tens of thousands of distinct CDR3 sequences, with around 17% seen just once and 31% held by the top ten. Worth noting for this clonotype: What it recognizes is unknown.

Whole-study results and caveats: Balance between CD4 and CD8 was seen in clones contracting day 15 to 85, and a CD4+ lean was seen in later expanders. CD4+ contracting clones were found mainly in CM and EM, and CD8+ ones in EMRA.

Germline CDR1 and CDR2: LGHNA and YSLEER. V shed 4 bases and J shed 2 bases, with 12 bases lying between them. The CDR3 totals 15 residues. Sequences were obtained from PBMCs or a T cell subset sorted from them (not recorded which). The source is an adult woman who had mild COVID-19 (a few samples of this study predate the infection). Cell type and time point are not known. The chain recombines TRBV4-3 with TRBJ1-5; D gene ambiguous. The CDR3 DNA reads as TGCGCCAGCAGCCTAAGCGCGGGAGGCAATCAGCCCCAGCATTTT. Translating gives CASSLSAGGNQPQHF.